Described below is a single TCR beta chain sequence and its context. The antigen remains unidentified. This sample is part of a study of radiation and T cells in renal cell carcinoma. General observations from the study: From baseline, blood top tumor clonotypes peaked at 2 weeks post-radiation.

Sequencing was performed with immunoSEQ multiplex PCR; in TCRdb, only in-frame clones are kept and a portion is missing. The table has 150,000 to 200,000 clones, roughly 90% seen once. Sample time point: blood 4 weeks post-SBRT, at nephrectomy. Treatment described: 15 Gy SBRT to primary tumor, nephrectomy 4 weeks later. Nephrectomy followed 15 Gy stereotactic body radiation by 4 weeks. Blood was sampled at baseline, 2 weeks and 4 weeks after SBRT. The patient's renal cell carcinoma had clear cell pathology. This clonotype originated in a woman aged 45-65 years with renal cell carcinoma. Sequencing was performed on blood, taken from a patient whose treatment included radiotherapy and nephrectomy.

The CDR3 sequence: CASSVGSGNQPQHF. The CDR3 coding sequence is TGTGCCAGCAGCGTAGGGTCGGGGAATCAGCCCCAGCATTTT. The chain combines TRBV9 with TRBJ1-5; D remains ambiguous. V lost 0 bases and J 4 bases, leaving 8 bases between the germline ends. Germline loops: CDR1 SGDLS, CDR2 YYNGEE. The CDR3 runs to 14 residues. The whole variable domain, filled in from reference TRBV9 and TRBJ1-5, reads DSGVTQTPKHLITATGQRVTLRCSPRSGDLSVYWYQQSLDQGLQFLIQYYNGEERAKGNILERFSAQQFPDLHSELNLSSLELGDSALYFCASSVGSGNQPQHFGDGTRLSIL.